These 26 T cell receptor beta chains were all obtained from the same sample, sequenced in a study of T cell repertoires in cytomegalovirus infection. TCRdb passed the reads through MiXCR, listing each CDR3 protein once. Of about 890,000 distinct CDR3 sequences in the sample, around 29% were seen once. These receptors have no known antigen. The sample here was cultured CD8+ T cells from PBMCs, taken from culture after CMV antigen stimulation. These receptors all come from a human donor in good health (CMV status not recorded). Some clones in this sample may be carry-over from other donors' samples.

The rearrangement joins TRBV28 to TRBJ1-1, with 10 bases that match TRBD1. The CDR3 consists of 15 residues. With V trimmed by 6 bases and J by 6 bases, 10 bases remained unmatched. Looked up from germline, CDR1 is MDHEN and CDR2 is SYDVKM. CDR3 nucleotide sequence: TGTGCCAGCAGGTCAGGACAGGGGGGTTGGTCTGAAGCTTTCTTT. It encodes CASRSGQGGWSEAFF.

This clonotype has just a few counts. The chain uses TRBV14 and TRBJ1-2; D remains ambiguous. Per germline, CDR1 SGHDN and CDR2 FVKESK. Between the trimmed V and J ends, which lost 2 bases and 0 bases, there was a span of 10 bases. This CDR3 comprises 15 residues. CDR3 amino acids: CASSQITRTNYGYTF. DNA for the CDR3: TGTGCCAGCAGCCAAATCACGAGGACTAACTATGGCTACACCTTC.

The V gene is TRBV28, the J gene TRBJ1-2; D unclear. This CDR3 contains 8 residues. CDR1 MDHEN and CDR2 SYDVKM come from the germline V gene. The CDR3 is CRDYGYTF. In DNA form, the CDR3 reads TGTCGGGACTATGGCTACACCTTC.

This clonotype was counted ten times or more. The chain uses TRBV7-2 and TRBJ2-1, with 7 positions matching TRBD1. J lost 7 bases, V lost 7 bases, and 7 bases had no gene match. The length of the CDR3 is 13 residues. Germline loops: CDR1 SGHTA, CDR2 FQGNSA. This CDR3 is CASTWVQGNEQFF. The CDR3, as DNA: TGTGCCAGCACATGGGTACAGGGGAATGAGCAGTTCTTC. Full variable domain (outside the CDR3, taken from reference TRBV7-2 and TRBJ2-1): GAGVSQSPSNKVTEKGKDVELRCDPISGHTALYWYRQSLGQGLEFLIYFQGNSAPDKSGLPSDRFSAERTGGSVSTLTIQRTQQEDSAVYLCASTWVQGNEQFFGPGTRLTVL.

This chain joins TRBV24-1 and TRBJ2-7, with TRBD1 identical over 11 bases. The germline CDR1 and CDR2 sequences are KGHDR and SFDVKD. V was pared by 3 bases and J by 5 bases, with 2 bases of the junction left unmatched. This CDR3 comprises 14 residues. CDR3 DNA: TGTGCCACCAGTGATGGACAGGGGGCGGACGAGCAGTACTTC. Translating it yields CATSDGQGADEQYF.

This clonotype has more than one count but fewer than ten. The chain combines TRBV15 with TRBJ2-3; 9 positions agree with TRBD2. Germline V gene lookup returns CDR1 LNHNV and CDR2 YYDKDF (reference sequence). The CDR3 sequence is 15 residues long. Germline trimming cut 5 bases from V and 2 bases from J; bases unmatched to any gene: 5. CDR3 DNA sequence: TGTGCCACCAGCGGACGACTAGCGGACACAGATACGCAGTATTTT. Residues: CATSGRLADTDTQYF.

The rearrangement uses TRBV6-1 and TRBJ1-1; possibly TRBD1 for D (5 bases). V gave up 8 bases and J gave up 1 base, with 11 bases separating them. The CDR3 loop spans 13 amino acids. Germline CDR1 is MNHNS and CDR2 is SASEGT. CDR3 bases: TGTGCCAGCGGGCAGACAGAGAACACTGAAGCTTTCTTT. Its translation: CASGQTENTEAFF.

This clonotype turned up a few times. The chain is built from TRBV7-6 and TRBJ2-4; tentative D call: TRBD1 (6 bases). V dropped 0 bases and J dropped 6 bases, with 12 bases sitting between them. This CDR3 has 15 amino acids. CDR1 is SGHVS and CDR2 is FNYEAQ in the germline V gene. The CDR3 protein is CASSLAQGWSNIQYF. The CDR3 DNA reads as TGTGCCAGCAGCTTAGCACAGGGCTGGTCAAACATTCAGTACTTC.

In this sample, this clonotype turned up a few times. This chain joins TRBV7-9 and TRBJ1-3; 7 nucleotides match TRBD1. V dropped 5 bases and J dropped 2; count of bases not matched to a gene: 12. Germline V gene sequence: CDR1 SEHNR, CDR2 FQNEAQ (reference sequence). The CDR3 has 17 residues. In nucleotides, the CDR3 is TGTGCCAGCAGCCTTCCGGACAGGAAGTATCCTGGAAACACCATATATTTT. Translating it yields CASSLPDRKYPGNTIYF.

This clonotype was picked up many times. The junction shows a germline mismatch at one end, possibly a read error. V and J are TRBV7-7 and TRBJ2-5; the match to TRBD2 covers 12 bases. CDR1 is SSHAT and CDR2 is FNYEAQ in the germline V gene (reference sequence). The CDR3 extends over 18 amino acids. CDR3 amino acids: CASSHRLAGDRNQETQYF. The CDR3, as DNA: TGTGCTAGCAGCCACCGACTAGCGGGGGACAGGAACCAAGAGACCCAGTACTTC.

The chain combines TRBV7-9 with TRBJ2-5; 9 bases match TRBD1. Germline V lookup: CDR1 SEHNR, CDR2 FQNEAQ (reference sequence). Trimming cost V 7 bases and J 4 bases; bases outside gene matches: 10. The length of the CDR3 is 15 residues. This CDR3 reads CASTPGTGTRETQYF. DNA for the CDR3: TGTGCCAGCACTCCGGGGACAGGGACGAGAGAGACCCAGTACTTC.

This clonotype has just one count. The gene calls are TRBV27 and TRBJ2-3; 8 bases map to TRBD1. CDR3 length: 15 residues. Germline CDR1 is MNHEY and CDR2 is SMNVEV (reference sequence). V shed 3 bases, J shed 4 bases, and the junction held 6 bases outside the gene matches. The CDR3 loop is CASSLDRELPDTQYF. CDR3 sequence (DNA): TGTGCCAGCAGTTTGGACAGGGAACTTCCAGATACGCAGTATTTT.

This clonotype appeared many times. The rearrangement links TRBV7-2 to TRBJ2-1, with D unresolved. The germline V and J ends were trimmed by 5 bases and 4 bases, with 12 bases remaining between them. Germline V gene data show CDR1 as SGHTA and CDR2 as FQGNSA. This CDR3 comprises 14 residues. CDR3 sequence: CASSHPGKYNEQFF. The CDR3 bases are TGTGCCAGCAGCCACCCGGGTAAATACAATGAGCAGTTCTTC.

CDR3 bases: TGTGCCAGCAGCCCCAAGACCTCGGGAGCTTTCTTT. This codes for CASSPKTSGAFF. The rearrangement joins TRBV7-9 to TRBJ1-1, with no clear D. The ends were cut back, 5 bases at V and 10 bases at J, with 14 bases in the middle. The CDR3 has 12 residues. The V gene's germline CDR1 is SEHNR and CDR2 FQNEAQ (reference sequence).

This chain uses TRBV6-5 with TRBJ1-5; D is uncertain. The CDR3 has 15 residues. Between the trimmed V and J ends, which lost 4 bases and 9 bases, there was a span of 19 bases. Germline V gene data show CDR1 as MNHEY and CDR2 as SVGAGI. In DNA form, the CDR3 reads TGTGCCAGCAGTTTTGGGCAGAACTCCAGGTGGCCCCAGCATTTT. Protein sequence: CASSFGQNSRWPQHF.

This clonotype was detected only a few times. This sequence joins TRBV7-6 and TRBJ2-7; TRBD2 agrees at 7 bases. V lost 2 bases to trimming and J lost 1 base; unmatched junction nucleotides: 5. The CDR3 runs to 15 residues. The V gene's germline CDR1 is SGHVS and CDR2 FNYEAQ. CDR3 residues: CASSLWGGESYEQYV. CDR3 nucleotide sequence: TGTGCCAGCAGCTTATGGGGGGGGGAATCCTACGAGCAGTACGTC.

In its sample, this clonotype was seen many times. CDR3 loop: CASRQERGLRTEAFF. The CDR3 nucleotides are TGTGCCAGTAGACAAGAAAGGGGGCTCCGAACTGAAGCTTTCTTT. The V and J genes are TRBV19 and TRBJ1-1; 7 positions agree with TRBD1. Looked up from germline, CDR1 is LNHDA and CDR2 is SQIVND (reference sequence). The V segment lost 6 bases and the J segment 5 bases; nucleotides outside the gene matches: 12. CDR3 length: 15 residues.

V usage is TRBV29-1 and J usage is TRBJ2-1; D is undetermined. Looked up from germline, CDR1 is SQVTM and CDR2 is ANQGSEA. The CDR3 consists of 14 residues. The V end lost 2 bases, the J end lost 2 bases, and 10 bases lay between the germline ends. DNA of the CDR3: TGCAGCGTTGAAACTACCCCGACCTACAATGAGCAGTTCTTC. Protein sequence: CSVETTPTYNEQFF.

V gene TRBV27 combines with J gene TRBJ2-7; TRBD1 agrees at 9 bases. The length of the CDR3 is 15 residues. V shed 5 bases, J shed 9 bases, and the junction held 14 bases outside the gene matches. CDR1 and CDR2 (germline): MNHEY, SMNVEV (reference sequence). The DNA of the CDR3 is TGTGCCAGCAGTCCTGGGACAGGGCTCCTTTACCCGCAGTACGTC. This encodes CASSPGTGLLYPQYV.

The chain carries TRBV2 and TRBJ1-2; a possible D gene is TRBD1 (5 bases). Germline V gives CDR1 SNHLY, CDR2 FYNNEI. V lost 6 bases, J lost 0 bases, and 8 bases lay in between. The CDR3 length is 13 residues. CDR3 nucleotides: TGTGCCAGCAGGGGACGTCCTAACTATGGCTACACCTTC. This codes for CASRGRPNYGYTF.

In this sample, this clonotype turned up a few times. The rearrangement links TRBV6-2 or TRBV6-3 to TRBJ2-7, with 10 bases aligning to TRBD2. V trimming: 0 bases; J trimming: 3 bases; junction bases outside the gene matches: 11. Germline V gene sequence: CDR1 MNHEY, CDR2 SVGEGT. This CDR3 has 18 residues. This chain's CDR3 is CASSYSKAPSGGSYEQYF. DNA of the CDR3: TGTGCCAGCAGTTACTCGAAGGCGCCTAGCGGGGGTAGCTACGAGCAGTACTTC.

This clonotype was picked up many times. J is TRBJ2-1 and V is TRBV7-2, with 9 nucleotides matching TRBD2. The CDR3 contains 18 residues. Losses at the gene ends were 1 base for V and 3 bases for J; bases not matched to a gene: 10. Per germline, CDR1 SGHTA and CDR2 FQGNSA. CDR3 in DNA: TGTGCCAGCAGCTTAGAAGGTAGCGGGGGCACAATCTACAATGAGCAGTTCTTC. This translates into CASSLEGSGGTIYNEQFF.

Many counts were recorded for this clonotype. In DNA form, the CDR3 reads TGTGCCAGCAGCTGGTGGGGACAGGGGGCGGATCAGCCCCAGCATTTT. This translates into CASSWWGQGADQPQHF. The chain joins TRBV7-8 to TRBJ1-5; 12 nucleotides match TRBD1. CDR1 and CDR2 from the germline V gene are SGHVS and FQNEAQ. The CDR3 covers 16 residues. V was pared by 4 bases and J by 5 bases, with 6 bases of the junction left unmatched.

This clonotype has a handful of counts. This chain joins TRBV6-1 and TRBJ1-4, with D uncertain. Germline V CDR1 and CDR2: MNHNS, SASEGT. The CDR3 is made up of 15 amino acids. V lost 5 bases and J lost 7, with 17 bases in between. This chain's CDR3 is CASSKRPNTGEKLFF. The CDR3 DNA reads TGTGCCAGCAGTAAGCGCCCGAATACGGGTGAAAAACTGTTTTTT.

This clonotype has at least ten counts. The rearrangement uses TRBV7-3 and TRBJ2-2, with D maybe TRBD2 (7 bases). Germline V gives CDR1 SGHTA, CDR2 FQGTGA. The CDR3 runs to 13 residues. The V gene lost 8 bases and the J gene lost 2 bases, with 9 bases spanning the gap. In nucleotides, the CDR3 is TGTGCCAGCGGGGGGGCCAACACCGGGGAGCTGTTTTTT. This translates into CASGGANTGELFF. The full variable domain, with the rest looked up from reference TRBV7-3 and TRBJ2-2, is GAGVSQTPSNKVTEKGKYVELRCDPISGHTALYWYRQSLGQGPEFLIYFQGTGAADDSGLPNDRFFAVRPEGSVSTLKIQRTERGDSAVYLCASGGANTGELFFGEGSRLTVL.

In its sample, this clonotype was seen many times. The gene calls are TRBV6-1 and TRBJ2-3, with TRBD2 matching over 8 bases. The CDR3 length is 16 residues. The germline V gene has CDR1 MNHNS and CDR2 SASEGT. J was trimmed by 2 bases and V by 5 bases; bases with no gene match: 9. CDR3: CASSPNSGGYTDTQYF. In DNA, the CDR3 is TGTGCCAGCAGTCCCAACAGCGGGGGATACACAGATACGCAGTATTTT.